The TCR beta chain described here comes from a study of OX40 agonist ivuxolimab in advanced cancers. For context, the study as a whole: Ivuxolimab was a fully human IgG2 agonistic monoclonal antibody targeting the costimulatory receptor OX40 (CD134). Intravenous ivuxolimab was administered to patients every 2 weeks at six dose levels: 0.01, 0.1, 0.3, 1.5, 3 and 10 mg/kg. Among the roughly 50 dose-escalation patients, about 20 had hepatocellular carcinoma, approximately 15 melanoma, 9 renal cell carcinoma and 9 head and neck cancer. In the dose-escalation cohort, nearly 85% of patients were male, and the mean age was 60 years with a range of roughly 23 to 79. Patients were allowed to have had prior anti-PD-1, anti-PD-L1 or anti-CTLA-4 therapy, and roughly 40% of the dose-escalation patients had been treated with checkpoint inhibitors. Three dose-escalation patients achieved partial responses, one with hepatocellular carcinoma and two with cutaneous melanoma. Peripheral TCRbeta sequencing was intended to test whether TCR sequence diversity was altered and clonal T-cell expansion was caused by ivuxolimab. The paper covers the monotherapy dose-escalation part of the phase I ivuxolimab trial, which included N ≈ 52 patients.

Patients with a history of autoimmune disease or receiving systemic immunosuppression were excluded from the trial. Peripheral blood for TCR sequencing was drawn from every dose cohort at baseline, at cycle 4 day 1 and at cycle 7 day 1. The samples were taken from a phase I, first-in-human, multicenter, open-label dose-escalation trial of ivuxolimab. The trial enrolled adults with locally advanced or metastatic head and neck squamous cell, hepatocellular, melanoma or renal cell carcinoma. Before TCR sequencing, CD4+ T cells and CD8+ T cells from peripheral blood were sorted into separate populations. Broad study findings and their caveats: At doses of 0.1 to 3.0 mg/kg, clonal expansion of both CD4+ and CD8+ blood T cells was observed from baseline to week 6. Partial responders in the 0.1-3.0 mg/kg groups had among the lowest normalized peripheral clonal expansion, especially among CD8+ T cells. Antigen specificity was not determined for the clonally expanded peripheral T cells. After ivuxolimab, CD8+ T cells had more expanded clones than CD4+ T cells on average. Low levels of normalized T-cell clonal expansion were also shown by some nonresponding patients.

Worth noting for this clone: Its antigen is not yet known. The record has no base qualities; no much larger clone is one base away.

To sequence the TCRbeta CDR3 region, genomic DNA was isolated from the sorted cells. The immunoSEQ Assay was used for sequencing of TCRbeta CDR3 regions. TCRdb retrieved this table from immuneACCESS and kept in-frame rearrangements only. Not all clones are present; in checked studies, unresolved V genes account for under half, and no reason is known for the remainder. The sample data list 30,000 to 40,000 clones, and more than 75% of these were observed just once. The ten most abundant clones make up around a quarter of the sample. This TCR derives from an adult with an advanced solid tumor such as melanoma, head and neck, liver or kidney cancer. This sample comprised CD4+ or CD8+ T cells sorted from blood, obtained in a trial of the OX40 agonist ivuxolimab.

CDR3 loop: CASSVTYSSRGNTIYF. The nucleotide sequence is given as TGTGCCAGCAGTGTGACGTACAGCAGCCGTGGAAACACCATATATTTT. The chain employs TRBV6-1 and TRBJ1-3; there is no confident call for the D gene. V and J lose 4 bases and 3 bases, and a span of 16 bases separates them. Inclusive of the bounding cysteine and phenylalanine, the CDR3 is 16 residues long. The entry retains the CDR3 DNA only, 48 bases that are in frame from base 1. CDR1 and CDR2 (MNHNS, SASEGT) derive from the germline V gene.